These 15 T cell receptor beta chains were sequenced from one sample in a study of OX40 agonist ivuxolimab in advanced cancers. The method was immunoSEQ multiplex PCR; TCRdb's version includes in-frame clones alone and lacks a portion of them. The table lists some 83,000 clones, approximately 84% of them singletons. Sequencing used CD4+ or CD8+ T cells sorted from blood, obtained in a trial of the OX40 agonist ivuxolimab. All receptors derive from an adult with an advanced solid tumor such as melanoma, head and neck, liver or kidney cancer.

J is TRBJ1-4 and V is TRBV2; TRBD1 aligns across 8 bases. Germline CDR1 is SNHLY and CDR2 is FYNNEI. Germline trimming cut 5 bases from V and 1 base from J; bases unmatched to any gene: 3. This CDR3 is 15 amino acids long. The CDR3 DNA is TGTGCCAGCAGTTTCGGACAGGGAACTAATGAAAAACTGTTTTTT. Its translation: CASSFGQGTNEKLFF.

The V and J genes are TRBV14 and TRBJ1-2; no clear D. This CDR3 is built from 13 residues. CDR1 SGHDN and CDR2 FVKESK come from the germline V gene. The germline V and J ends were trimmed by 1 base and 3 bases, with 6 bases remaining between them. CDR3 in DNA: TGTGCCAGCAGCCAAGCCAGGTACTATGGCTACACCTTC. It yields the protein CASSQARYYGYTF.

The chain uses TRBV14 and TRBJ2-6; TRBD2 is a possible D gene (6 bases). The ends were cut back, 5 bases at V and 1 base at J, with 24 bases in the middle. This CDR3 is built from 20 residues. CDR1 and CDR2 (germline): SGHDN, FVKESK. CDR3 sequence: CASSEITGTYQPSGANVLTF. As DNA, the CDR3 is TGTGCCAGCAGCGAAATCACCGGGACTTACCAACCTTCTGGGGCCAACGTCCTGACTTTC.

This clone was seen more than once but under ten times. The chain links TRBV27 to TRBJ2-1; TRBD2 agrees at 8 bases. Germline assignment: CDR1 MNHEY and CDR2 SMNVEV (reference sequence). V was clipped by 6 bases and J by 4 bases; unmatched bases: 11. This CDR3 region has 16 residues. CDR3 bases: TGTGCCAGCAGCCGAAGGTCGGGGGGGGTTTACAATGAGCAGTTCTTC. Translation gives CASSRRSGGVYNEQFF.

The chain employs TRBV5-4 and TRBJ2-5; D ambiguous. Trimming removed 1 base at V and 5 bases at J, with 9 bases between. The CDR3 loop spans 13 amino acids. Germline V gene sequence: CDR1 SGHNT, CDR2 YYREEE (reference sequence). The CDR3 is CASSLPDGETQYF. Written as DNA, the CDR3 is TGTGCCAGCAGCTTGCCGGATGGGGAGACCCAGTACTTC. Full variable domain (outside the CDR3, taken from reference TRBV5-4 and TRBJ2-5): ETGVTQSPTHLIKTRGQQVTLRCSSQSGHNTVSWYQQALGQGPQFIFQYYREEENGRGNFPPRFSGLQFPNYSSELNVNALELDDSALYLCASSLPDGETQYFGPGTRLLVL.

The genes are TRBV4-2 and TRBJ1-2; D is possibly TRBD1 (6 bases). The CDR3 length is 14 residues. With 5 bases removed from V and 2 bases from J, the gap between germline ends came to 12 bases. Germline V CDR1 and CDR2: LGHNA, YNFKEQ. The CDR3 nucleotides read TGTGCCAGCAGCTTGGAGGGGGGAAACTATGGCTACACCTTC. It codes for CASSLEGGNYGYTF.

The V gene is TRBV7-2, the J gene TRBJ2-7, with D possibly matching TRBD1 (6 bases). Germline values: CDR1 SGHTA, CDR2 FQGNSA. CDR3 length equals 15 residues. V shed 5 bases and J shed 2 bases, with 16 bases lying between them. Written as DNA, the CDR3 is TGTGCCAGCAGCCTACGAACAGGGTCCACCTACGAGCAGTACTTC. Protein sequence: CASSLRTGSTYEQYF. The complete variable domain, with remaining parts taken from reference TRBV7-2 and TRBJ2-7, reads GAGVSQSPSNKVTEKGKDVELRCDPISGHTALYWYRQSLGQGLEFLIYFQGNSAPDKSGLPSDRFSAERTGGSVSTLTIQRTQQEDSAVYLCASSLRTGSTYEQYFGPGTRLTVT.

The chain joins TRBV10-3 to TRBJ1-2; TRBD1 matches 7 bases. Germline V lookup: CDR1 ENHRY, CDR2 SYGVKD. The CDR3 consists of 13 residues. Trimming removed 6 bases from V and 5 bases from J; junction bases left unmatched: 6. CDR3 sequence reads: CAISAGTEYGYTF. For the CDR3, the DNA is TGTGCCATCAGCGCCGGGACAGAGTATGGCTACACCTTC.

The chain recombines TRBV6-5 with TRBJ2-7; the D call may be TRBD1 or TRBD2 (5 bases each). Trimming took 5 bases from V and 4 from J, leaving 18 bases between them. The V gene's germline CDR1 is MNHEY and CDR2 SVGAGI. The CDR3 has 15 residues. CDR3 DNA: TGTGCCAGCAGTCTTACCGGGACCGCCAGATACGAGCAGTACTTC. Protein: CASSLTGTARYEQYF.

The chain links TRBV5-6 to TRBJ2-4; 9 bases are shared with TRBD1. With 4 bases clipped from V and 8 bases from J, the junction kept 10 bases outside the gene matches. The CDR3 is 15 residues long. Germline V CDR1 and CDR2: SGHDT, YYEEEE. The DNA for the CDR3 is TGTGCCAGCAGCGTACCGGGACAGGGTCGCCACATTCAGTACTTC. Encoded protein: CASSVPGQGRHIQYF.

The V call is TRBV13, the J call TRBJ2-1, with 8 nucleotides matching TRBD2. Germline loops: CDR1 PRHDT, CDR2 FYEKMQ (reference sequence). The CDR3 length is 15 residues. The V gene end was trimmed by 5 bases and the J gene end by 0 bases; junction bases not matched to a gene: 3. The CDR3 sequence is CASSDRGGSYNEQFF. In nucleotides, the CDR3 is TGTGCCAGCAGCGACCGGGGGGGCTCCTACAATGAGCAGTTCTTC.

The V gene is TRBV15, the J gene TRBJ2-7; 9 bases line up with TRBD1. This CDR3 region has 16 residues. Germline V gene lookup returns CDR1 LNHNV and CDR2 YYDKDF (reference sequence). Unmatched junction bases numbered 9, after V lost 5 bases and J lost 1 base. The CDR3 nucleotides read TGTGCCACCAGCCTTAACAGGGGGCGGGGGTCCTACGAGCAGTACTTC. Its protein is CATSLNRGRGSYEQYF.

V and J are TRBV15 and TRBJ1-2, with D tentatively TRBD1 (6 bases). Germline CDR1 reads LNHNV; CDR2 reads YYDKDF (reference sequence). The CDR3 loop spans 16 amino acids. Trimming removed 0 bases at V and 6 bases at J, with 17 bases between. CDR3 loop: CATSREPGREGDGYTF. DNA of the CDR3: TGTGCCACCAGCAGAGAACCCGGGAGGGAGGGGGATGGCTACACCTTC.

J is TRBJ1-2 and V is TRBV5-4, with D uncertain. The CDR3 is 13 residues long. With 2 bases removed from V and 8 bases from J, the gap between germline ends came to 13 bases. Germline loops: CDR1 SGHNT, CDR2 YYREEE (reference sequence). Here the CDR3 reads CASSLGSSGGYTF. CDR3 in DNA: TGTGCCAGCAGCTTAGGGTCATCAGGCGGCTACACCTTC.

V usage is TRBV5-4 and J usage is TRBJ2-2; 7 nucleotides match TRBD1. Germline V CDR1 and CDR2: SGHNT, YYREEE (reference sequence). This CDR3 is built from 15 residues. The trim removed 2 bases at V and 7 bases at J, leaving 8 bases unmatched. The CDR3 is CASSFWAGGFGELFF. CDR3 DNA sequence: TGTGCCAGCAGCTTCTGGGCAGGGGGTTTCGGGGAGCTGTTTTTT.